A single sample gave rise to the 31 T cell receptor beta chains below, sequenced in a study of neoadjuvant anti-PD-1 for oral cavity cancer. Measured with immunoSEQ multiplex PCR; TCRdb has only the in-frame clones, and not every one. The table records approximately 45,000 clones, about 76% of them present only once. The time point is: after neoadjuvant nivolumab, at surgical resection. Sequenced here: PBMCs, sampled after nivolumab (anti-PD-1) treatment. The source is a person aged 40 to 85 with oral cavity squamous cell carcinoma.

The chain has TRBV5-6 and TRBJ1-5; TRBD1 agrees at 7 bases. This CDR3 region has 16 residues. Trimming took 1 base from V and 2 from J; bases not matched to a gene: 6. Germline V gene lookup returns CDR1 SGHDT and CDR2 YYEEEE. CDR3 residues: CASSLQQGIGNQPQHF. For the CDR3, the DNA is TGTGCCAGCAGCTTGCAACAGGGGATTGGCAATCAGCCCCAGCATTTT.

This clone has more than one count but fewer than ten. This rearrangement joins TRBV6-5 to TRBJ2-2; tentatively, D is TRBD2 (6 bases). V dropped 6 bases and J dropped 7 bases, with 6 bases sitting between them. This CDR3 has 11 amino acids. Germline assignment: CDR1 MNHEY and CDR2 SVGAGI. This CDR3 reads CASRGGGELFF. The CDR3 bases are TGTGCCAGCAGGGGGGGCGGGGAGCTGTTTTTT.

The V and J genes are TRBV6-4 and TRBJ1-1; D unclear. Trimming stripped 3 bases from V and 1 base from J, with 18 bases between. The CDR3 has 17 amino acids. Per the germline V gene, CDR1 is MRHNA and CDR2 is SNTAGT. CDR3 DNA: TGTGCCAGCAGTGAAAGGACCGGAGGGATTTCGAACACTGAAGCTTTCTTT. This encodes CASSERTGGISNTEAFF.

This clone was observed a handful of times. Written as DNA, the CDR3 is TGTGCCAGCAGTTTGTGGGCAGGGACTGAAGCTTTCTTT. Protein product: CASSLWAGTEAFF. The chain is built from TRBV28 and TRBJ1-1, with a tentative D call TRBD1 (5 bases). The CDR3 sequence is 13 residues long. CDR1 and CDR2 (germline): MDHEN, SYDVKM. With 3 bases removed from V and 5 bases from J, the gap between germline ends came to 10 bases.

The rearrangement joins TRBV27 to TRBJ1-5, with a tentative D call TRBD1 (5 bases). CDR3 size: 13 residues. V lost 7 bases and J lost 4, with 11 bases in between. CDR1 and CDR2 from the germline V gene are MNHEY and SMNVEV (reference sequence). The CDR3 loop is CASTSGLNQPQHF. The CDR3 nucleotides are TGTGCCAGCACCTCAGGGTTAAATCAGCCCCAGCATTTT.

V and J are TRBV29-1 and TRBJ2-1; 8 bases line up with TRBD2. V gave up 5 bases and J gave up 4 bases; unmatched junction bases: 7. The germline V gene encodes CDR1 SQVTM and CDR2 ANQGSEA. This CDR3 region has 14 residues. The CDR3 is CSVFGSGEYNEQFF. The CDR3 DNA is TGCAGCGTTTTCGGTAGCGGGGAATACAATGAGCAGTTCTTC.

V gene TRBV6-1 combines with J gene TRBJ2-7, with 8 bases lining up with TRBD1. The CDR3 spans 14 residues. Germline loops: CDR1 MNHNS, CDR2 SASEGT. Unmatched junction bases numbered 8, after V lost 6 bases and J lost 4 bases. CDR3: CASRPPGGLYEQYF. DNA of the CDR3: TGTGCCAGCAGACCTCCAGGGGGCCTATACGAGCAGTACTTC.

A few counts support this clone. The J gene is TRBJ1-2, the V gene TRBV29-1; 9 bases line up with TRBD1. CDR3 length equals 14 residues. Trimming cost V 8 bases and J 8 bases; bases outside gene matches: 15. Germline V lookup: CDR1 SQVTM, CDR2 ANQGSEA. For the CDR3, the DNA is TGCAGCTCCCTTGAGGAGGACAGGGGCCACGGCTACACCTTC. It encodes CSSLEEDRGHGYTF.

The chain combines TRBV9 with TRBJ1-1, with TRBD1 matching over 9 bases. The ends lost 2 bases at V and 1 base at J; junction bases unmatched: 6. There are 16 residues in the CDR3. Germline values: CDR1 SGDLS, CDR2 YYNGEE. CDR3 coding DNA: TGTGCCAGCAGCGTTGTCCCGGGACAGGGGAACACTGAAGCTTTCTTT. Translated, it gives CASSVVPGQGNTEAFF.

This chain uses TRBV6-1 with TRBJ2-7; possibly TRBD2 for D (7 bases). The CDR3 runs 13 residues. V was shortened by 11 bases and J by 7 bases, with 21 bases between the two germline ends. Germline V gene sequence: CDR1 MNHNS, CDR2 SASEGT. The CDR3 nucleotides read TGTGCCGGGGGGGGCACTAGTTGGGAGGAGCAGTACTTC. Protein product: CAGGGTSWEEQYF.

CDR3 residues: CASSRGDTAEQYF. In DNA form, the CDR3 reads TGTGCCAGCAGCCGCGGCGATACGGCCGAGCAGTACTTC. The chain links TRBV9 to TRBJ2-7; no clear D gene. Germline V CDR1 and CDR2: SGDLS, YYNGEE. The CDR3 has 13 residues. Trimming pared 4 bases from V and 6 bases from J, leaving 14 bases between.

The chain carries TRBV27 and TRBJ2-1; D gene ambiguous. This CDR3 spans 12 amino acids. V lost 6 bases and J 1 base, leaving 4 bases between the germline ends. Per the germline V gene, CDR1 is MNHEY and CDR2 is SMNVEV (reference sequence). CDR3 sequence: CASRHSYNEQFF. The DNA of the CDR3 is TGTGCCAGCAGACATTCCTACAATGAGCAGTTCTTC.

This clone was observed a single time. The DNA for the CDR3 is TGCAGCGTTGAAGCGTCGTACGAGCAGTACTTC. Translating gives CSVEASYEQYF. The V call is TRBV29-1, the J call TRBJ2-7; D remains ambiguous. There are 11 residues in the CDR3. Trimming left V 1 base short and J 4 bases short, with 5 bases between. The V gene's germline CDR1 is SQVTM and CDR2 ANQGSEA.

CDR3 residues: CATSRDGAQYF. The CDR3, as DNA: TGTGCCACCAGCAGAGATGGGGCGCAGTATTTT. The V call is TRBV15, the J call TRBJ2-3; the D is unclear. V was shortened by 0 bases and J by 10 bases, with 5 bases between the two germline ends. This CDR3 has 11 amino acids. Germline values: CDR1 LNHNV, CDR2 YYDKDF (reference sequence).

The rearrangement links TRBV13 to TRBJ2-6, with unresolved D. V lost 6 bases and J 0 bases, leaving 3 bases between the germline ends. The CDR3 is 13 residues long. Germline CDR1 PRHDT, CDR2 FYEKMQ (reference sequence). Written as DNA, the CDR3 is TGTGCCAGCAGGTACTCTGGGGCCAACGTCCTGACTTTC. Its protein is CASRYSGANVLTF.

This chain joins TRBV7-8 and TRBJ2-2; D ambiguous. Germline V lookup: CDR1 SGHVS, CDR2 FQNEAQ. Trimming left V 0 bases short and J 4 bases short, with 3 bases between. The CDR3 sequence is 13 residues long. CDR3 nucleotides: TGTGCCAGCAGCTTAGCCCTCACCGGGGAGCTGTTTTTT. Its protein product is CASSLALTGELFF.

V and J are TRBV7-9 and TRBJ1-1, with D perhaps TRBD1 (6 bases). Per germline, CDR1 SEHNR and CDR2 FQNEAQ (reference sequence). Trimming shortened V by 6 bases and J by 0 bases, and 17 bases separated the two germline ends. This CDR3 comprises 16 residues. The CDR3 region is CASREQGQGLNTEAFF. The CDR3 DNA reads TGTGCCAGCAGGGAGCAGGGGCAGGGATTGAACACTGAAGCTTTCTTT.

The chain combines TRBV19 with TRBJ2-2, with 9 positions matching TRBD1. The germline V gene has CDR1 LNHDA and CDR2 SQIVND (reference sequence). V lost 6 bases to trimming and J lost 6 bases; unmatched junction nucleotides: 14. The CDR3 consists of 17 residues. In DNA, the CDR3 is TGTGCCAGTAGGCCCCCAGCCGGGACAGGGATGTCCGGGGAGCTGTTTTTT. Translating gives CASRPPAGTGMSGELFF.

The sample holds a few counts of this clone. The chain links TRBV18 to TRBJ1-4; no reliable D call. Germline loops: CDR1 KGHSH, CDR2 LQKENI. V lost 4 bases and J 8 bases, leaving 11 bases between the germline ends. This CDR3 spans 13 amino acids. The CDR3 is CASSQREGEKLFF. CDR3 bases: TGTGCCAGCTCACAGCGGGAAGGGGAAAAACTGTTTTTT.

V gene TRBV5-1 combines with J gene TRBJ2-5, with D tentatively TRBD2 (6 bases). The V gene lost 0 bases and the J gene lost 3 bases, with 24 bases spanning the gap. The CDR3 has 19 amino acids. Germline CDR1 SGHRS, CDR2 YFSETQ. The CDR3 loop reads CASSLEAGSTPYYKETQYF. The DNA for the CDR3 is TGCGCCAGCAGCTTGGAGGCGGGATCGACCCCTTACTATAAAGAGACCCAGTACTTC.

CDR3 residues: CASGTDRGVGMNTEAFF. The CDR3 nucleotides are TGTGCCAGCGGCACCGACAGGGGGGTCGGCATGAACACTGAAGCTTTCTTT. This chain joins TRBV25-1 and TRBJ1-1, with 9 bases matching TRBD1. In germline, CDR1 is MGHDK, CDR2 SYGVNS. The CDR3 is 17 amino acids. V was pared by 8 bases and J by 0 bases, with 13 bases of the junction left unmatched.

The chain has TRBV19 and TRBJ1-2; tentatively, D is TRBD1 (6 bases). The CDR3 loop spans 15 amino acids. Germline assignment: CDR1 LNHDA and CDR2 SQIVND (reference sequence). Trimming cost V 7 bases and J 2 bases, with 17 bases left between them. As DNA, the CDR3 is TGTGCCAGTACCAAGGAGGACAGATTAAACTATGGCTACACCTTC. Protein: CASTKEDRLNYGYTF.

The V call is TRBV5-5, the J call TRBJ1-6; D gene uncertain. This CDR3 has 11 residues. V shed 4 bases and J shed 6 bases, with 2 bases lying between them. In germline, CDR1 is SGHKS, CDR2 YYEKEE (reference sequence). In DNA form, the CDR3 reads TGTGCCAGCAGCGGTAATTCACCCCTCCACTTT. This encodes CASSGNSPLHF.

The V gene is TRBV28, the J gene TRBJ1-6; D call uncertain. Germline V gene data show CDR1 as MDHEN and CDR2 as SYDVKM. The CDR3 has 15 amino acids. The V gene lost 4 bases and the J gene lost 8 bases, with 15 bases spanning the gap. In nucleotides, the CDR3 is TGTGCCAGCAGTTCTGTTGAGGGTGGTGATTCACCCCTCCACTTT. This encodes CASSSVEGGDSPLHF.

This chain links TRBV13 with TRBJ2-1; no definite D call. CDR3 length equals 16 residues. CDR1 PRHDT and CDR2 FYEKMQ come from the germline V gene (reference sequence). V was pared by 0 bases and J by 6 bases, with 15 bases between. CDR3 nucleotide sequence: TGTGCCAGCAGCTTAGGAGGTTACGAATATAGCAATGAGCAGTTCTTC. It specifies CASSLGGYEYSNEQFF.

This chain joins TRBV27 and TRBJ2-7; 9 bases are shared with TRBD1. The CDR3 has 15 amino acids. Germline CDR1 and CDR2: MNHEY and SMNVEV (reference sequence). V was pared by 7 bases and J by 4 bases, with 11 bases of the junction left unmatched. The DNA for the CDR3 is TGTGCCAGCACCGCGTTGGGTGGGACAGGGTACGAGCAGTACTTC. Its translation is CASTALGGTGYEQYF.

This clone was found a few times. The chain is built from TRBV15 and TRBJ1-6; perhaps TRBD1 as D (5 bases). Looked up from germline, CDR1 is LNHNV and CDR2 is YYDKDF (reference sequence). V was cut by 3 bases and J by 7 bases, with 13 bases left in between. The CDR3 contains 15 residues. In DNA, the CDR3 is TGTGCCACCAGCAGCGGGGCGCTGGGAAATTCACCCCTCCACTTT. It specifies CATSSGALGNSPLHF.

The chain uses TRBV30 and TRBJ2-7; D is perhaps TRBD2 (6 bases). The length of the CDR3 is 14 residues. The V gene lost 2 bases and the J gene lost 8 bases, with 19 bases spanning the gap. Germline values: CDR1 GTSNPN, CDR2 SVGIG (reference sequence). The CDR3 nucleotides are TGTGCCTGGAGTTCCGGGACTTCCTTCTGGAAGCAGTACTTC. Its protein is CAWSSGTSFWKQYF.

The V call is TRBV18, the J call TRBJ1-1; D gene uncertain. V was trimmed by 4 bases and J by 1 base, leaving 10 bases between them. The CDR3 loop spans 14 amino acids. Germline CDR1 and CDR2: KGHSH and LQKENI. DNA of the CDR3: TGTGCCAGCTCACTGACTGGGCCGAACACTGAAGCTTTCTTT. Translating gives CASSLTGPNTEAFF.

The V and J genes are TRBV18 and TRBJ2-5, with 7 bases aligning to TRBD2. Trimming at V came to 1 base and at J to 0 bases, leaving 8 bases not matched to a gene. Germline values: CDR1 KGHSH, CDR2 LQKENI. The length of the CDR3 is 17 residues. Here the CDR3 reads CASSPRLTRGDQETQYF. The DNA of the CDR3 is TGTGCCAGCTCACCACGGTTGACCCGGGGGGACCAAGAGACCCAGTACTTC.

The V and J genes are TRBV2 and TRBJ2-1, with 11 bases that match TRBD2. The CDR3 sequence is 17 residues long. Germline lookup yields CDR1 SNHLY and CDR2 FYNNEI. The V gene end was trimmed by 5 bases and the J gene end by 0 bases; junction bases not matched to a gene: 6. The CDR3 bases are TGTGCCAGCAGTAACAGACTAGCGGGGACCTCCTACAATGAGCAGTTCTTC. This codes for CASSNRLAGTSYNEQFF.